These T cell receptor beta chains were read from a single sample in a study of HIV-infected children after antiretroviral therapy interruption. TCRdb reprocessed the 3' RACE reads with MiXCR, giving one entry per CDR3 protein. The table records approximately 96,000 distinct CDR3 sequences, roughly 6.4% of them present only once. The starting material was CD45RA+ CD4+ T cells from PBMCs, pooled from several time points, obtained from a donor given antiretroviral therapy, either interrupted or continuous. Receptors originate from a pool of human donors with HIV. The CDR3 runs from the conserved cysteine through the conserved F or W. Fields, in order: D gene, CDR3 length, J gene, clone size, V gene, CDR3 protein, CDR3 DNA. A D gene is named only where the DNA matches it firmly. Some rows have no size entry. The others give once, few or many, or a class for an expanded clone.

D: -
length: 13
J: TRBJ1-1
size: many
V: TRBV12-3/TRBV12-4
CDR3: CASSFEGGAQAFF
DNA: TGTGCCAGCAGTTTCGAGGGGGGAGCCCAAGCTTTCTTT

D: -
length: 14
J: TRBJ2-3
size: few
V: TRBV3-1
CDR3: CASTYNQRQDTQYF
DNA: TGTGCCAGCACCTACAATCAACGACAGGATACGCAGTATTTT

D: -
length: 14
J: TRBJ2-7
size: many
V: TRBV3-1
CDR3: CASSQDPGPYEQYF
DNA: TGTGCCAGCAGCCAAGATCCGGGACCCTACGAGCAGTACTTC

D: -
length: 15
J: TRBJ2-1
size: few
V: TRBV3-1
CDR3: CASSSKTGYRNEQFF
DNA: TGTGCCAGCAGCAGCAAAACAGGGTACCGCAATGAGCAGTTCTTC

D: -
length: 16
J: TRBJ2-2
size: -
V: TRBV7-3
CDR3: CASSLNPAGNTGELFF
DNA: TGTGCCAGCAGCTTAAATCCTGCAGGGAACACCGGGGAGCTGTTTTTT

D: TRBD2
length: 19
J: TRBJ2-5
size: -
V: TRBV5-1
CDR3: CASSLNRAGAPLNQETQYF
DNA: TGCGCCAGCAGCTTGAACCGAGCGGGGGCGCCGTTAAATCAAGAGACCCAGTACTTC

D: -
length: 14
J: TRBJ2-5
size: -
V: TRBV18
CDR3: CASSGNTGSETQYF
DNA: TGTGCCAGCTCAGGGAATACAGGGTCAGAGACCCAGTACTTC

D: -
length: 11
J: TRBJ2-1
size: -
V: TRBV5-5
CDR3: CASRLTVDQFF
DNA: TGTGCCAGCAGACTGACTGTGGACCAGTTCTTC

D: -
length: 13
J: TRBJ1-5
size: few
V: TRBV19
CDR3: CASSKRGNQPQHF
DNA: TGTGCCAGTAGCAAGAGGGGCAATCAGCCCCAGCATTTT

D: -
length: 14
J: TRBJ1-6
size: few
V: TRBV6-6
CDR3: CASIPDGFNSPLHF
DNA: TGTGCCAGCATCCCGGACGGGTTTAATTCACCCCTCCACTTT

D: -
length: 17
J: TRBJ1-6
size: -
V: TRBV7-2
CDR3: CASSLERVGGYNSPLHF
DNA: TGTGCCAGCAGCTTAGAGAGGGTCGGCGGCTATAATTCACCCCTCCACTTT

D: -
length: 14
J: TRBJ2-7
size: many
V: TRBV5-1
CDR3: CASSLEREFYEQYF
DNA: TGCGCCAGCAGCTTGGAGAGGGAATTCTACGAGCAGTACTTC

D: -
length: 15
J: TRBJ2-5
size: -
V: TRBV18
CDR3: CASSPIRGFQETQYF
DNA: TGTGCCAGCTCACCAATCAGGGGATTCCAAGAGACCCAGTACTTC

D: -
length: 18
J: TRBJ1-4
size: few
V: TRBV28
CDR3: CASSLISFTGRPLEKLFF
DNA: TGTGCCAGCAGTCTAATTAGTTTTACAGGGAGGCCCCTTGAAAAACTGTTTTTT

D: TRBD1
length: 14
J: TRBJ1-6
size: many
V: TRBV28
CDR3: CASSYGTGLSPLHF
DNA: TGTGCCAGCAGTTATGGGACAGGTCTTTCACCCCTCCACTTT

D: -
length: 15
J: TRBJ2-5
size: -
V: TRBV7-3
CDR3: CASSLVATSQETQYF
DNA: TGTGCCAGCAGCTTAGTTGCCACATCCCAAGAGACCCAGTACTTC

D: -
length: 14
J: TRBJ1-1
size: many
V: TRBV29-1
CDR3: CSVEVQAKDTEAFF
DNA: TGCAGCGTTGAAGTCCAGGCAAAGGACACTGAAGCTTTCTTT

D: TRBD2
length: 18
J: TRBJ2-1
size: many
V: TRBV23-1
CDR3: CASSQSPSSGGRHNEQFF
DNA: TGCGCCAGCAGTCAGAGTCCCTCTAGCGGGGGGAGGCACAATGAGCAGTTCTTC

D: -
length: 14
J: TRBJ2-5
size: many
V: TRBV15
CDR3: CATSRDAGQETQYF
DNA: TGTGCCACCAGCAGAGATGCGGGGCAAGAGACCCAGTACTTC

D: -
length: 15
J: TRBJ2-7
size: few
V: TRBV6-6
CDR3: CASSGGTVVAYEQYF
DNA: TGTGCCAGCTCAGGGGGGACGGTCGTTGCCTACGAGCAGTACTTC

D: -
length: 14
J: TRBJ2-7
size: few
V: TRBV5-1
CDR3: CASSLQGSTYEQYF
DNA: TGCGCCAGCAGCTTACAGGGAAGCACCTACGAGCAGTACTTC

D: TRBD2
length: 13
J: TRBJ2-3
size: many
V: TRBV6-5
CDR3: CASISRGGDTQYF
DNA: TGTGCCAGCATCTCCCGGGGGGGCGATACGCAGTATTTT

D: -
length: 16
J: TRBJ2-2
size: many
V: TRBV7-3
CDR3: CASSLPSLQGPGELFF
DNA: TGTGCCAGCAGTTTACCTTCCCTCCAGGGTCCCGGGGAGCTGTTTTTT

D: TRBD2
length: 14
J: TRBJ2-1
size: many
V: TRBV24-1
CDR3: CATSAGGGYNEQFF
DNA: TGTGCCACCAGTGCGGGAGGGGGGTACAATGAGCAGTTCTTC

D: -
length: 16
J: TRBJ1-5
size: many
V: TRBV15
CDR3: CATSRDSPGLGQPQHF
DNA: TGTGCCACCAGCAGAGATTCTCCGGGACTTGGACAGCCCCAGCATTTT

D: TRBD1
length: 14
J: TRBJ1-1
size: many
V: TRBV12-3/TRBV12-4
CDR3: CASTPQGGNTEAFF
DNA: TGTGCCAGCACACCCCAGGGGGGAAACACTGAAGCTTTCTTT

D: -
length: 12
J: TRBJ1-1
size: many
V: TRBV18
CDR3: CASSPKDTEAFF
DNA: TGTGCCAGCTCACCTAAGGACACTGAAGCTTTCTTT

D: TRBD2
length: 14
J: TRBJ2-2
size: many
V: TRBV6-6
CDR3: CASSSGGATGELFF
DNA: TGTGCCAGCAGTAGCGGGGGGGCGACCGGGGAGCTGTTTTTT

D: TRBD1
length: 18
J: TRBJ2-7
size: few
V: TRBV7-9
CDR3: CASSSGPPRQGPSYEQYF
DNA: TGTGCCAGCAGCTCCGGCCCCCCGCGACAGGGGCCCTCCTACGAGCAGTACTTC

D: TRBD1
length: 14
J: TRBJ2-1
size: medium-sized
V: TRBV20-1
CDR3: CSAMGQGAYNEQFF
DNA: TGCAGTGCTATGGGACAGGGGGCGTACAATGAGCAGTTCTTC

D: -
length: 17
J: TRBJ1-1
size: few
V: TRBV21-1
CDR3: CASSKEGDRGLNTEAFF
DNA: TGTGCCAGCAGCAAAGAGGGGGACAGAGGCCTGAACACTGAAGCTTTCTTT

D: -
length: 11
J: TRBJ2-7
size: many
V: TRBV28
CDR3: CASRRIGEQYF
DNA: TGTGCCAGCCGGAGGATAGGAGAGCAGTACTTC

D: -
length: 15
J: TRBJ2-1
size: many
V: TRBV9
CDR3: CASSVVSSSYNEQFF
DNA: TGTGCCAGCAGCGTAGTAAGTAGCTCCTACAATGAGCAGTTCTTC

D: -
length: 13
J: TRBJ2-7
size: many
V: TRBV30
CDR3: CAWIRTWGYEQYF
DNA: TGTGCCTGGATCAGAACTTGGGGCTACGAGCAGTACTTC

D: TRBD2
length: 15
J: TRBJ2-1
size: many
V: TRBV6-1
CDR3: CASSILAGGPNEQFF
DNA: TGTGCCAGCAGTATACTAGCGGGAGGGCCAAATGAGCAGTTCTTC

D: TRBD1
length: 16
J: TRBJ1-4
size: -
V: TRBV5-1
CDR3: CASSPYRGQVNEKLFF
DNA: TGCGCCAGCAGCCCCTACAGGGGGCAGGTTAATGAAAAACTGTTTTTT

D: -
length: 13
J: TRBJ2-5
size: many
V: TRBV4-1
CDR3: CASSQGGRETQYF
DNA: TGCGCCAGCAGCCAGGGGGGCCGGGAGACCCAGTACTTC

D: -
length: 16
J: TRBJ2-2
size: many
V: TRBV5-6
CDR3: CASSPILSLNTGELFF
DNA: TGTGCCAGCAGCCCCATATTGAGCTTGAACACCGGGGAGCTGTTTTTT

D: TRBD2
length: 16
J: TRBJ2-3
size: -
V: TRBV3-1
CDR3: CASSRLERGAADTQYF
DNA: TGTGCCAGCAGCCGATTAGAGCGGGGGGCAGCAGATACGCAGTATTTT

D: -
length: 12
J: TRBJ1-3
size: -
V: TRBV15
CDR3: CATSRGKDTIYF
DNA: TGTGCCACCAGCAGGGGGAAGGACACCATATATTTT

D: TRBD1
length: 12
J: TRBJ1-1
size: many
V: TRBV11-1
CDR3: CASTHNDRAAFF
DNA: TGTGCCAGCACCCACAACGACAGGGCGGCTTTCTTT

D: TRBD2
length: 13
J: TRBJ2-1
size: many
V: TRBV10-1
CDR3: CASSALAGSEQFF
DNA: TGCGCCAGCAGTGCCCTAGCGGGGTCTGAGCAGTTCTTC

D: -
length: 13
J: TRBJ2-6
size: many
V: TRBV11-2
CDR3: CASRASGANVLTF
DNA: TGTGCCAGCAGGGCCTCTGGGGCCAACGTCCTGACTTTC